The 30 T cell receptor beta chains given below trace back to one sample, sequenced in a study of blood T cell repertoires in COVID-19. Clones were read by immunoSEQ multiplex PCR, and TCRdb kept only the in-frame ones, dropping some. The data hold approximately 150,000 clones, with approximately 86% observed a single time. Input material: peripheral blood. Every receptor here comes from a woman over 75 with COVID-19, enrolled during active disease.

This sequence joins TRBV4-1 and TRBJ2-5; 7 nucleotides line up with TRBD2. The germline V gene encodes CDR1 MGHRA and CDR2 YSYEKL. There are 15 residues in the CDR3. The V gene end was trimmed by 4 bases and the J gene end by 5 bases; junction bases not matched to a gene: 10. CDR3 bases: TGCGCCAGCAGCCCCGCGGGGAGGGTAATGGAGACCCAGTACTTC. Its protein product is CASSPAGRVMETQYF.

The gene calls are TRBV15 and TRBJ1-5; TRBD1 aligns across 9 bases. The length of the CDR3 is 16 residues. V dropped 2 bases and J dropped 1; count of bases not matched to a gene: 3. CDR1 is LNHNV, CDR2 YYDKDF, per germline (reference sequence). The CDR3 protein is CATSRLGQGSNQPQHF. DNA of the CDR3: TGTGCCACCAGCAGATTGGGACAGGGCAGCAATCAGCCCCAGCATTTT.

The chain joins TRBV6-5 to TRBJ1-1; TRBD1 matches at 7 bases. The CDR3 totals 16 residues. The junction had 8 bases not matched to a gene; V was cut back by 0 bases and J by 4 bases. Per the germline V gene, CDR1 is MNHEY and CDR2 is SVGAGI. CDR3 bases: TGTGCCAGCAGTTACTCCGACAGGGTTCAAATCACTGAAGCTTTCTTT. Translation gives CASSYSDRVQITEAFF.

This rearrangement joins TRBV6-5 to TRBJ2-2, with D tentatively TRBD2 (5 bases). Trimming stripped 6 bases from V and 6 bases from J, with 8 bases between. The CDR3 loop spans 12 amino acids. In germline, CDR1 is MNHEY, CDR2 SVGAGI. CDR3 amino acids: CASRRAAGELFF. CDR3 DNA: TGTGCCAGCAGGAGGGCCGCCGGGGAGCTGTTTTTT.

The chain is built from TRBV25-1 and TRBJ1-4; 7 bases align to TRBD1. With V trimmed by 2 bases and J by 4 bases, 10 bases remained unmatched. The CDR3 extends over 17 amino acids. The germline V gene encodes CDR1 MGHDK and CDR2 SYGVNS. CDR3 sequence (DNA): TGTGCCAGCAGTGAAGGTCTGGGGACAGAAGATAATGAAAAACTGTTTTTT. Protein product: CASSEGLGTEDNEKLFF. Combining the CDR3 with reference TRBV25-1 and TRBJ1-4 gives the whole variable domain EADIYQTPRYLVIGTGKKITLECSQTMGHDKMYWYQQDPGMELHLIHYSYGVNSTEKGDLSSESTVSRIRTEHFPLTLESARPSHTSQYLCASSEGLGTEDNEKLFFGSGTQLSVL.

The chain joins TRBV7-9 to TRBJ1-1, with D unclear. The CDR3 extends over 13 amino acids. Germline CDR1 reads SEHNR; CDR2 reads FQNEAQ (reference sequence). V was trimmed by 5 bases and J by 4 bases, leaving 11 bases between them. CDR3 DNA: TGTGCCAGCAGCCCACCCGGGGTCACTGAAGCTTTCTTT. This codes for CASSPPGVTEAFF.

CDR3 nucleotides: TGTGCCACCAGCAGAGATCTGTGGAGGAACTATGGCTACACCTTC. This translates into CATSRDLWRNYGYTF. The chain couples TRBV15 to TRBJ1-2; the D is unclear. The CDR3 is 15 residues long. With 0 bases removed from V and 2 bases from J, the gap between germline ends came to 10 bases. Germline-derived CDR1 and CDR2 are LNHNV and YYDKDF (reference sequence).

The count of this clone is one. The chain carries TRBV11-2 and TRBJ2-6; 14 nucleotides align to TRBD2. Trimming removed 5 bases from V and 3 bases from J; junction bases left unmatched: 3. CDR1 is SGHAT, CDR2 FQNNGV, per germline. The CDR3 length is 17 residues. In DNA, the CDR3 is TGTGCCAGCAGCCTCGGACTAGCGGGAGGTGGGGCCAACGTCCTGACTTTC. Translation gives CASSLGLAGGGANVLTF.

The chain joins TRBV6-5 to TRBJ2-1; D may be TRBD2 (7 bases). CDR1 and CDR2 (germline): MNHEY, SVGAGI. The germline V and J ends were trimmed by 0 bases and 6 bases, with 15 bases remaining between them. The CDR3 is made up of 16 amino acids. The CDR3 sequence is CASSYSGARGANEQFF. The CDR3, as DNA: TGTGCCAGCAGTTACTCCGGTGCCCGGGGGGCCAATGAGCAGTTCTTC.

The J gene is TRBJ2-1, the V gene TRBV6-5; 7 bases map to TRBD1. The CDR3 has 14 amino acids. J gave up 6 bases and V 5 bases, and 7 bases lay outside the gene matches. In germline, CDR1 is MNHEY, CDR2 SVGAGI. The CDR3 spells CASSPWTGPNEQFF. For the CDR3, the DNA is TGTGCCAGCAGTCCGTGGACAGGCCCCAATGAGCAGTTCTTC.

The genes are TRBV5-4 and TRBJ2-3; 11 positions agree with TRBD2. CDR3 length: 17 amino acids. V dropped 4 bases and J dropped 0; count of bases not matched to a gene: 7. The germline gives CDR1 SGHNT, CDR2 YYREEE (reference sequence). The CDR3 DNA sequence: TGTGCCAGCAGCCCGTCCCGGACTAGCGGGAGCACAGATACGCAGTATTTT. Translation: CASSPSRTSGSTDTQYF.

Many counts were recorded for this clone. The rearrangement joins TRBV6-5 to TRBJ2-2; a weak D match, TRBD1 (6 bases). The CDR3 consists of 16 residues. The germline V gene encodes CDR1 MNHEY and CDR2 SVGAGI. V was clipped by 2 bases and J by 0 bases, with 10 bases between them. The CDR3 is CASSYQTGTNTGELFF. The CDR3 region has the DNA TGTGCCAGCAGTTACCAGACAGGAACGAACACCGGGGAGCTGTTTTTT.

The chain links TRBV18 to TRBJ1-5; D is possibly TRBD1 (6 bases). The CDR3 is made up of 16 amino acids. The germline V gene has CDR1 KGHSH and CDR2 LQKENI. Trimming cost V 3 bases and J 3 bases, with 15 bases left between them. CDR3 loop: CASSPTTGHLNQPQHF. The CDR3 DNA reads TGTGCCAGCTCACCTACGACGGGACACCTCAATCAGCCCCAGCATTTT.

This chain connects TRBV5-1 to TRBJ2-7; D possibly corresponds to TRBD2 (5 bases). Germline V gives CDR1 SGHRS, CDR2 YFSETQ. Trimming stripped 6 bases from V and 3 bases from J, with 13 bases between. CDR3 size: 13 residues. CDR3 nucleotides: TGCGCCAGCACTACGGACGGGGACTACGAGCAGTACTTC. It specifies CASTTDGDYEQYF.

The chain couples TRBV7-2 to TRBJ2-2, with 7 bases aligning to TRBD1. The CDR3 totals 15 residues. Germline CDR1 reads SGHTA; CDR2 reads FQGNSA. The ends lost 4 bases at V and 2 bases at J; junction bases unmatched: 4. In nucleotides, the CDR3 is TGTGCCAGCAGCTCCGCAGGGGGAAACACCGGGGAGCTGTTTTTT. As protein: CASSSAGGNTGELFF.

The chain employs TRBV5-1 and TRBJ2-1; 7 bases agree with TRBD2. The CDR3 loop spans 19 amino acids. Germline CDR1 SGHRS, CDR2 YFSETQ. V lost 0 bases, J lost 2 bases, and 14 bases stayed unmatched. The CDR3 loop reads CASSLDNLAGETPYNEQFF. The DNA of the CDR3 is TGCGCCAGCAGCTTGGATAACTTGGCGGGAGAGACGCCCTACAATGAGCAGTTCTTC.

The V and J genes are TRBV5-1 and TRBJ2-5; 7 nucleotides match TRBD2. Germline CDR1 and CDR2: SGHRS and YFSETQ. V trimming: 0 bases; J trimming: 0 bases; junction bases outside the gene matches: 8. The CDR3 has 17 amino acids. The CDR3 DNA is TGCGCCAGCAGCTTGGGAGGGCGAGCGGGGTACCAAGAGACCCAGTACTTC. Encoded protein: CASSLGGRAGYQETQYF.

This clone was detected a few times. V and J are TRBV28 and TRBJ2-7; 7 bases line up with TRBD2. Unmatched junction bases numbered 9, after V lost 7 bases and J lost 0 bases. CDR1 is MDHEN, CDR2 SYDVKM, per germline. CDR3 length: 15 residues. CDR3 in amino acids: CASTAPSGSSYEQYF. For the CDR3, the DNA is TGTGCCAGCACGGCGCCTAGCGGTAGCTCCTACGAGCAGTACTTC. Filled out from reference TRBV28 and TRBJ2-7, the complete variable domain reads DVKVTQSSRYLVKRTGEKVFLECVQDMDHENMFWYRQDPGLGLRLIYFSYDVKMKEKGDIPEGYSVSREKKERFSLILESASTNQTSMYLCASTAPSGSSYEQYFGPGTRLTVT.

The rearrangement uses TRBV5-1 and TRBJ2-5; D is perhaps TRBD2 (6 bases). The ends were cut back, 3 bases at V and 0 bases at J, with 12 bases in the middle. This CDR3 region has 15 residues. The V gene's germline CDR1 is SGHRS and CDR2 YFSETQ. CDR3 DNA sequence: TGCGCCAGCAGCTACGGGACTCCCAACCAAGAGACCCAGTACTTC. This encodes CASSYGTPNQETQYF.

This chain connects TRBV7-2 to TRBJ1-2; D may be TRBD1 (5 bases). CDR1 and CDR2 from the germline V gene are SGHTA and FQGNSA. V was cut by 5 bases and J by 4 bases, with 14 bases left in between. The CDR3 is 14 residues long. The CDR3 reads CASSPDKGSYGYTF. In nucleotides, the CDR3 is TGTGCCAGCAGCCCAGACAAGGGGTCCTATGGCTACACCTTC.

The chain links TRBV9 to TRBJ2-3; D is perhaps TRBD2 (5 bases). The CDR3 spans 17 residues. Germline V gene data show CDR1 as SGDLS and CDR2 as YYNGEE. Trimming took 3 bases from V and 4 from J, leaving 21 bases between them. The CDR3 DNA is TGTGCCAGCAGCGGATCAAGCGGCATTATTTCCGCAGATACGCAGTATTTT. Protein sequence: CASSGSSGIISADTQYF.

This chain uses TRBV3-1 (or the pseudogene TRBV3-2) with TRBJ2-2, with TRBD1 identical over 7 bases. The J segment lost 1 base and the V segment lost 6 bases, leaving 5 bases of the junction unmatched. Germline V lookup: CDR1 LGHDT, CDR2 YNNKEL (reference sequence). The CDR3 consists of 15 residues. CDR3 protein: CASRLRTGNTGELFF. CDR3 bases: TGTGCCAGCAGACTACGGACAGGGAACACCGGGGAGCTGTTTTTT.

By share of the sample, this clone is medium-sized. This sequence joins TRBV9 and TRBJ2-7; D unclear. Germline V gene data show CDR1 as SGDLS and CDR2 as YYNGEE. CDR3 length: 13 residues. The V end was cut by 4 bases, the J end by 4 bases, with 12 bases between. The CDR3 loop reads CASSPSWWYEQYF. CDR3 DNA sequence: TGTGCCAGCAGCCCGAGCTGGTGGTACGAGCAGTACTTC.

V usage is TRBV9 and J usage is TRBJ1-5, with a weak D call TRBD1 (6 bases). This CDR3 has 14 residues. Germline loops: CDR1 SGDLS, CDR2 YYNGEE. The germline V and J ends were trimmed by 4 bases and 7 bases, with 15 bases remaining between them. The CDR3 loop reads CASSSAGVSQPQHF. The CDR3, as DNA: TGTGCCAGCAGCTCAGCAGGGGTGAGCCAGCCCCAGCATTTT.

The rearrangement uses TRBV4-2 and TRBJ1-2, with TRBD1 matching 7 bases. The CDR3 has 13 amino acids. Germline V CDR1 and CDR2: LGHNA, YNFKEQ. Unmatched junction bases numbered 2, after V lost 4 bases and J lost 3 bases. The CDR3 nucleotides read TGTGCCAGCAGCCGCGACAGGGACTATGGCTACACCTTC. Translation gives CASSRDRDYGYTF.

This clone was seen only once. The chain combines TRBV19 with TRBJ1-2; TRBD1 might be the D (6 bases). The V gene lost 1 base and the J gene lost 8 bases, with 17 bases spanning the gap. Germline CDR1 LNHDA, CDR2 SQIVND (reference sequence). CDR3 length: 15 amino acids. The CDR3 reads CASSIGPGGPMGYTF. CDR3 in DNA: TGTGCCAGTAGTATAGGCCCCGGGGGGCCGATGGGCTACACCTTC. The full variable domain, with the rest looked up from reference TRBV19 and TRBJ1-2, is DGGITQSPKYLFRKEGQNVTLSCEQNLNHDAMYWYRQDPGQGLRLIYYSQIVNDFQKGDIAEGYSVSREKKESFPLTVTSAQKNPTAFYLCASSIGPGGPMGYTFGSGTRLTVV.

This clone showed up just once. The rearrangement joins TRBV7-8 to TRBJ1-4; TRBD1 might be the D (6 bases). This CDR3 contains 16 residues. The germline gives CDR1 SGHVS, CDR2 FQNEAQ. Trimming took off 6 bases at V and 6 bases at J, with 20 bases between the two ends. The CDR3: CASRFSAGGGYEKLFF. For the CDR3, the DNA is TGTGCCAGCAGGTTTTCGGCGGGGGGCGGATATGAAAAACTGTTTTTT.

This clone was found a few times. This rearrangement joins TRBV6-5 to TRBJ1-2; D is unresolved. The V and J ends lost 4 bases and 5 bases respectively, with 14 bases between them. CDR3 length: 14 residues. CDR1 is MNHEY, CDR2 SVGAGI, per germline. CDR3 in amino acids: CASSSLDLVYGYTF. Written as DNA, the CDR3 is TGTGCCAGCAGTTCCTTAGACCTAGTGTATGGCTACACCTTC.

As regards this clone: The sample carries other DNA sequences with the same CDR3. The V and J genes are TRBV12-3 or TRBV12-4 and TRBJ2-1; no firm D call. The CDR3 runs 11 residues. Trimming removed 8 bases at V and 1 base at J, with 3 bases between. The CDR3 DNA follows: TGTGCCAGCTCGTCCTACAATGAGCAGTTCTTC. This codes for CASSSYNEQFF.

This clone was counted a single time. Other DNA sequences in the sample encode the same CDR3. This chain connects TRBV12-3 or TRBV12-4 to TRBJ2-5; D is possibly TRBD1 (5 bases). The length of the CDR3 is 13 residues. V lost 2 bases, J lost 9 bases, and 13 bases lay in between. The CDR3 sequence: CASSLRGNGAQYF. The CDR3 DNA follows: TGTGCCAGCAGTTTAAGGGGAAATGGCGCCCAGTACTTC.